This T cell receptor beta chain was captured by sequencing in a study of regulatory T cells in long-lasting Graves disease. At the level of the study: With positive TSH receptor antibodies and over 5 years of antithyroid drugs, Graves' disease was considered persistent.

In building TCR beta libraries, iRepertoire HTBI primers were used together with Arm-PCR of CDR3 regions. TCRdb processed the multiplex PCR reads anew with MiXCR; each CDR3 protein has one entry. The sample has about 340,000 distinct CDR3 sequences, less than 20% seen once; the top ten hold less than 30%. The sample holds many counts of this clonotype. Documented time point: persistent/refractory GD, antithyroid drugs over 5 years with positive TRAb. The TCR library was made from RNA that had been extracted from PBMCs in TRIzol. Germline lookup yields CDR1 SNHLY and CDR2 FYNNEI. The V end lost 4 bases, the J end lost 0 bases, and 18 bases lay between the germline ends. The CDR3 has 17 residues.

The specimen comprised peripheral blood mononuclear cells (PBMCs), sampled when the disease was refractory, from a patient treated with antithyroid drugs. This sequence joins TRBV2 and TRBJ2-5; D not certain. The TCR sequence derives from a female donor with Graves disease. DNA of the CDR3: TGTGCCAGCAGTGGGTGGTCCGACTCCTCGTACCAAGAGACCCAGTACTTC. This codes for CASSGWSDSSYQETQYF.